A single sample is the source of the 22 T cell receptor beta chains below, sequenced in a study of glioma-infiltrating T cells. The iRepertoire nested amplicon-rescue multiplex PCR amplified TCR alpha and beta CDR3s from RNA. MiXCR, applied by TCRdb to the multiplex PCR reads, yields one record per CDR3 protein. The sample has 93,000 or so distinct CDR3 sequences, 25% to 35% seen once. The specimen was glioma tissue, nonneoplastic brain tissue, or PBMCs (not recorded which). Every receptor here comes from a human donor with low-grade glioma or glioblastoma, undergoing nonglioma brain surgery, or in good health (not recorded which).

There are many counts of this clonotype. The chain combines TRBV6-1 with TRBJ2-7; D is uncertain. Between the trimmed V and J ends, which lost 6 bases and 0 bases, there was a span of 12 bases. Germline lookup yields CDR1 MNHNS and CDR2 SASEGT. The CDR3 spans 14 residues. CDR3 nucleotides: TGTGCCAGCAGGCGAGGACGGCTCTCCTACGAGCAGTACTTC. This sequence encodes CASRRGRLSYEQYF.

This clonotype was counted at least ten times. The chain links TRBV6-1 to TRBJ2-7; either TRBD1 or TRBD2 may supply D (5 bases each). The CDR3 extends over 15 amino acids. The germline V gene has CDR1 MNHNS and CDR2 SASEGT. V gave up 6 bases and J gave up 4 bases, with 19 bases separating them. DNA for the CDR3: TGTGCCAGCAGAAGAAGCACGGGGCACCAATACGAGCAGTACTTC. Residues: CASRRSTGHQYEQYF.

This clonotype was seen at least ten times. The rearrangement links TRBV6-1 to TRBJ2-3; 11 nucleotides agree with TRBD2. Losses at the gene ends were 3 bases for V and 4 bases for J; bases not matched to a gene: 3. This CDR3 is built from 15 residues. Germline-derived CDR1 and CDR2 are MNHNS and SASEGT. In nucleotides, the CDR3 is TGTGCCAGCAGTGACGGACTAGCGGGCGCAGATACGCAGTATTTT. This codes for CASSDGLAGADTQYF.

The sample holds a few counts of this clonotype. V is TRBV14 and J is TRBJ2-2, with 8 bases fitting TRBD1. The length of the CDR3 is 15 residues. The V and J ends lost 6 bases and 5 bases, in that order; junction bases with no gene match: 8. Germline V gene lookup returns CDR1 SGHDN and CDR2 FVKESK. The DNA for the CDR3 is TGTGCCAGCAGTCGGACAGGGAGTAAGACCGGGGAGCTGTTTTTT. This sequence encodes CASSRTGSKTGELFF. Full variable domain (outside the CDR3, taken from reference TRBV14 and TRBJ2-2): EAGVTQFPSHSVIEKGQTVTLRCDPISGHDNLYWYRRVMGKEIKFLLHFVKESKQDESGMPNNRFLAERTGGTYSTLKVQPAELEDSGVYFCASSRTGSKTGELFFGEGSRLTVL.

This clonotype was detected ten times or more. This chain connects TRBV4-2 to TRBJ2-1; D is uncertain. Germline loops: CDR1 LGHNA, CDR2 YNFKEQ. CDR3 length: 13 amino acids. V was shortened by 0 bases and J by 15 bases, with 15 bases between the two germline ends. The chain's CDR3 is CASSQDTDLPAFF. The DNA of the CDR3 is TGTGCCAGCAGCCAAGATACGGACCTGCCGGCGTTCTTC.

As concerns this clonotype: A much larger clone lies a single base off, so this may be a read error. V gene TRBV4-2 combines with J gene TRBJ1-1; no clear D gene. The V end was cut by 0 bases, the J end by 2 bases, with 13 bases between. The germline gives CDR1 LGHNA, CDR2 YNFKEQ. The CDR3 extends over 16 amino acids. CDR3 sequence: CASSQEGWGINTEAFF. CDR3 nucleotides: TGTGCCAGCAGCCAAGAGGGCTGGGGTATTAACACTGAAGCTTTCTTT.

This clonotype was counted at least ten times. The chain couples TRBV2 to TRBJ2-3; weak D call: TRBD1 (5 bases). Germline V gene data show CDR1 as SNHLY and CDR2 as FYNNEI. Trimming cost V 6 bases and J 1 base, with 11 bases left between them. The CDR3 is made up of 14 amino acids. CDR3: CASRVDSRTDTQYF. CDR3 nucleotides: TGTGCCAGCAGAGTCGACAGCCGCACAGATACGCAGTATTTT. Drawing the rest from reference TRBV2 and TRBJ2-3, the complete variable domain is EPEVTQTPSHQVTQMGQEVILRCVPISNHLYFYWYRQILGQKVEFLVSFYNNEISEKSEIFDDQFSVERPDGSNFTLKIRSTKLEDSAMYFCASRVDSRTDTQYFGPGTRLTVL.

This clonotype has just one count. The rearrangement links TRBV5-4 to TRBJ1-1; no definite D call. The CDR3 contains 16 residues. Trimming cost V 3 bases and J 1 base, with 16 bases left between them. The V gene's germline CDR1 is SGHNT and CDR2 YYREEE (reference sequence). The CDR3 protein is CASSSQSPLENTEAFF. The CDR3 DNA is TGTGCCAGCAGCTCACAGAGTCCATTAGAGAACACTGAAGCTTTCTTT.

This clonotype has only a few counts. This chain connects TRBV5-1 to TRBJ2-1; no definite D call. The CDR3 has 18 amino acids. The germline gives CDR1 SGHRS, CDR2 YFSETQ. V dropped 4 bases and J dropped 1 base, with 21 bases sitting between them. The CDR3 DNA sequence: TGCGCCAGCAGCGCCTCGCCGGGTAGTGCTAGTTCCTACAATGAGCAGTTCTTC. Translating gives CASSASPGSASSYNEQFF.

Comment on this clonotype: A junction boundary mismatches the germline segment, possibly from a read error. J is TRBJ2-3 and V is TRBV7-2; D ambiguous. The CDR3 loop spans 14 amino acids. Germline-derived CDR1 and CDR2 are SGHTA and FQGNSA. The CDR3 DNA is TGTGCCAGCAGCTTAGCCCCCTCCACAGATACGAAGTATTTT. This codes for CASSLAPSTDTKYF. Looking up the rest from reference TRBV7-2 and TRBJ2-3 gives the full variable domain: GAGVSQSPSNKVTEKGKDVELRCDPISGHTALYWYRQSLGQGLEFLIYFQGNSAPDKSGLPSDRFSAERTGGSVSTLTIQRTQQEDSAVYLCASSLAPSTDTKYFGPGTRLTVL.

This clonotype was seen more than once but under ten times. The V call is TRBV12-3 or TRBV12-4, the J call TRBJ2-1; weak D call: TRBD1 (6 bases). This CDR3 has 13 amino acids. V dropped 5 bases and J dropped 1 base, with 6 bases sitting between them. CDR3 nucleotides: TGTGCCAGCAGTGGACAGTCCTACAATGAGCAGTTCTTC. It translates to CASSGQSYNEQFF.

A remark on this clonotype: This may arise from a read error, as a much more abundant clone is one base away. Lacking the conserved final phenylalanine or tryptophan, this CDR3 likely reflects a read error. V is TRBV6-1 and J is TRBJ2-5; D ambiguous. V was shortened by 2 bases and J by 1 base, with 8 bases between the two germline ends. The CDR3 totals 14 residues. In germline, CDR1 is MNHNS, CDR2 SASEGT. The CDR3 loop is CASSESGSQETQYS. In DNA, the CDR3 is TGTGCCAGCAGTGAATCTGGCAGCCAAGAGACCCAGTACTCC.

There are a few counts of this clonotype. The chain uses TRBV19 and TRBJ1-2; D unresolved. The CDR3 runs to 16 residues. Germline loops: CDR1 LNHDA, CDR2 SQIVND (reference sequence). Trimming stripped 5 bases from V and 0 bases from J, with 16 bases between. This CDR3 reads CASSPFGRAANYGYTF. The CDR3 region has the DNA TGTGCCAGTAGTCCTTTCGGACGGGCCGCTAACTATGGCTACACCTTC. Together with reference TRBV19 and TRBJ1-2, the CDR3 gives the full variable domain: DGGITQSPKYLFRKEGQNVTLSCEQNLNHDAMYWYRQDPGQGLRLIYYSQIVNDFQKGDIAEGYSVSREKKESFPLTVTSAQKNPTAFYLCASSPFGRAANYGYTFGSGTRLTVV.

The chain has TRBV18 and TRBJ2-1; TRBD2 matches 8 bases. Per germline, CDR1 KGHSH and CDR2 LQKENI. Trimming at V came to 0 bases and at J to 4 bases, leaving 5 bases not matched to a gene. This CDR3 spans 16 amino acids. The CDR3 reads CASSPPNSGAYNEQFF. The CDR3 DNA reads TGTGCCAGCTCACCACCGAATAGCGGGGCTTACAATGAGCAGTTCTTC.

This clonotype occurred a few times. This chain connects TRBV10-3 to TRBJ1-1; D uncertain. Per the germline V gene, CDR1 is ENHRY and CDR2 is SYGVKD. This CDR3 region has 14 residues. Trimming removed 4 bases at V and 0 bases at J, with 9 bases between. The CDR3 DNA reads as TGTGCCATCAGTGGTATCAACATGAACACTGAAGCTTTCTTT. Translated: CAISGINMNTEAFF.

This clonotype occurred once. The chain employs TRBV15 and TRBJ1-5; no definite D call. Trimming removed 0 bases at V and 0 bases at J, with 15 bases between. The CDR3 contains 18 residues. The germline V gene encodes CDR1 LNHNV and CDR2 YYDKDF (reference sequence). In DNA form, the CDR3 reads TGTGCCACCAGCAGAGATTTATTCGCTTCTAGTAGCAATCAGCCCCAGCATTTT. The encoded protein is CATSRDLFASSSNQPQHF. The full variable domain, with the rest looked up from reference TRBV15 and TRBJ1-5, is DAMVIQNPRYQVTQFGKPVTLSCSQTLNHNVMYWYQQKSSQAPKLLFHYYDKDFNNEADTPDNFQSRRPNTSFCFLDIRSPGLGDTAMYLCATSRDLFASSSNQPQHFGDGTRLSIL.

The chain joins TRBV18 to TRBJ2-7; tentatively, D is TRBD1 (5 bases). V was pared by 2 bases and J by 3 bases, with 11 bases between. Germline assignment: CDR1 KGHSH and CDR2 LQKENI. This CDR3 has 14 amino acids. CDR3 nucleotides: TGTGCCAGCTCACCAGGGGCCAGGAACTACGAGCAGTACTTC. Residues: CASSPGARNYEQYF.

This clonotype was counted at least ten times. This CDR3 is CSASQNSPGNTIYF. The CDR3 DNA sequence: TGCAGTGCTAGCCAGAACTCACCTGGAAACACCATATATTTT. V is TRBV20-1 and J is TRBJ1-3; D gene unclear. Germline CDR1 and CDR2: DFQATT and SNEGSKA (reference sequence). The length of the CDR3 is 14 residues. Trimming pared 3 bases from V and 2 bases from J, leaving 11 bases between.

This clonotype was seen repeatedly, ten times or more. This chain links TRBV27 with TRBJ2-7, with D possibly being TRBD1 (6 bases). Germline CDR1 MNHEY, CDR2 SMNVEV (reference sequence). This CDR3 has 14 amino acids. The V gene lost 2 bases and the J gene lost 6 bases, with 14 bases spanning the gap. This CDR3 is CASSLQGKSSEQYF. CDR3 bases: TGTGCCAGCAGTTTACAGGGGAAGTCGAGCGAGCAGTACTTC.

In its sample, this clonotype was seen many times. The chain is built from TRBV4-1 and TRBJ2-7, with TRBD1 matching 7 bases. Germline-derived CDR1 and CDR2 are MGHRA and YSYEKL. The V and J ends lost 2 bases and 2 bases, in that order; junction bases with no gene match: 6. The CDR3 loop spans 15 amino acids. CDR3 DNA: TGCGCCAGCAGCCAATCTGGGACAGCTCCCTACGAGCAGTACTTC. It translates to CASSQSGTAPYEQYF.

On this clonotype itself: At one end, the junction sequence differs from germline, possibly due to a read error. This chain uses TRBV27 with TRBJ2-5; 7 nucleotides align to TRBD2. The CDR3 covers 16 residues. Germline loops: CDR1 MNHEY, CDR2 SMNVEV (reference sequence). CDR3 protein: CASSQSGTTWGETKYF. The CDR3 region has the DNA TGTGCCAGCAGTCAGAGCGGGACCACATGGGGAGAGACCAAGTACTTC.

The rearrangement links TRBV5-4 to TRBJ2-5; D is unresolved. Germline CDR1 SGHNT, CDR2 YYREEE (reference sequence). The CDR3 extends over 15 amino acids. Trimming removed 4 bases at V and 2 bases at J, with 15 bases between. CDR3 sequence reads: CASSARLAPQETQYF. The CDR3 bases are TGTGCCAGCAGCGCTAGATTGGCACCGCAAGAGACCCAGTACTTC.